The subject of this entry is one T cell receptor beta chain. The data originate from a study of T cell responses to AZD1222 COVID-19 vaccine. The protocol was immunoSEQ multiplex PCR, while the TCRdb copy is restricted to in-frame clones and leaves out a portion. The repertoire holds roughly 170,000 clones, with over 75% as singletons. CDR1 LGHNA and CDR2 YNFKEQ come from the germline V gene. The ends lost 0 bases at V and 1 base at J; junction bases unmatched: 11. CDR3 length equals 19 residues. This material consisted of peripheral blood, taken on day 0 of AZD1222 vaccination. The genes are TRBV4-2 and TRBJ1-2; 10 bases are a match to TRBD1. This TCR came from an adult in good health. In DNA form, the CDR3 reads TGTGCCAGCAGCCAAGATCTTGGATTGGGGACAGGGGATAACTATGGCTACACCTTC. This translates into CASSQDLGLGTGDNYGYTF.